Listed below are T cell receptor beta chains from one sample, sequenced in a study of cytomegalovirus exposure and HLA in healthy donors. TCRdb's table, derived via immunoSEQ multiplex PCR, lists solely in-frame clones and lacks some. Here the sample spans around 300,000 clones, over 85% being singletons. Sample: PBMCs. These receptors were obtained from a woman aged 18-30 years in good health and CMV-seronegative. CDR3s include the opening cysteine and the closing phenylalanine or tryptophan. A D gene is named only where the DNA matches it firmly. Only part of the rows carry a size: once, few, many, or a class if the clone is expanded.

TGTGCCTGGAGTCCAGACAGGGATAGCGGCTACACCTTC	CAWSPDRDSGYTF	once	TRBJ1-2	TRBD1	TRBV30
TGTGCCAGCAGCACCGGGAGAGTGGAGTACTTC	CASSTGRVEYF	NA	TRBJ2-7	NA	TRBV6-5
TGCGCCAGCAGCTTGGAGGTACTATCGCACGAGCAGTACTTC	CASSLEVLSHEQYF	NA	TRBJ2-7	NA	TRBV5-1
TGTGCCAGCAGTGCGACAGGGGAAGGGTACACTGAAGCTTTCTTT	CASSATGEGYTEAFF	NA	TRBJ1-1	TRBD1	TRBV2
TGTGCCAGCAGCCAAGGACTAGCCGTGAGAGAGACCCAGTACTTC	CASSQGLAVRETQYF	NA	TRBJ2-5	TRBD2	TRBV14
TGTGCCAGCAGTTCTAGGTCTAGCAGGCCTAACACTGAAGCTTTCTTT	CASSSRSSRPNTEAFF	NA	TRBJ1-1	NA	TRBV6-5
TGTGCCAGCAGGGACAGAGGCACTGAAGCTTTCTTT	CASRDRGTEAFF	NA	TRBJ1-1	NA	TRBV25-1
TGTGCCAGCAGTTATCAGGGGAAGGACACCGGGGAGCTGTTTTTT	CASSYQGKDTGELFF	NA	TRBJ2-2	NA	TRBV6-5
TGTGCCAGCAGTCCCATAGGGGAAGATACGCAGTATTTT	CASSPIGEDTQYF	NA	TRBJ2-3	NA	TRBV27
TGCGCCAGCACTAGCGGGGAGCCCACAGATACGCAGTATTTT	CASTSGEPTDTQYF	NA	TRBJ2-3	TRBD2	TRBV5-1
TGTGCCAGCAGCCCAGCCCTAGGGGCTGGGGCCAACGTCCTGACTTTC	CASSPALGAGANVLTF	NA	TRBJ2-6	NA	TRBV4-2
TGCGCCAGCAAAGGATCGGGGGTCACTGAAGCTTTCTTT	CASKGSGVTEAFF	NA	TRBJ1-1	NA	TRBV4-1
TGTGCCAGCAGCGTAGCTACAGGGTCTGAGCAGTTCTTC	CASSVATGSEQFF	NA	TRBJ2-1	NA	TRBV9
TGTGCCAGCAGGCCCCTGGGAGGGTATGGCGAGCAGTACTTC	CASRPLGGYGEQYF	NA	TRBJ2-7	TRBD2	TRBV27
TGCGCCAGCAGCTTTCGGACTGCTAACACTGAAGCTTTCTTT	CASSFRTANTEAFF	NA	TRBJ1-1	NA	TRBV5-1
TGTGCCAGCAGTGCTAGGTCCTATGGCTACACCTTC	CASSARSYGYTF	few	TRBJ1-2	NA	TRBV2
TGTGCCAGCAGCTTTTCGGGGAACTATAATTCACCCCTCCACTTT	CASSFSGNYNSPLHF	once	TRBJ1-6	NA	TRBV5-5
TGTGCCAGCACCTTGACTAGCGGGGGGGCAAATGAGCAGTTCTTC	CASTLTSGGANEQFF	NA	TRBJ2-1	TRBD2	TRBV6-6
TGTGCCAGTAGTATGGGACAGCTTAGCAATCAGCCCCAGCATTTT	CASSMGQLSNQPQHF	NA	TRBJ1-5	TRBD1	TRBV19
TGTGCCAGCAGGGCACCCTCCGGGGAGCTGTTTTTT	CASRAPSGELFF	NA	TRBJ2-2	NA	TRBV6-5
TGTGCCAGCAGCAGGACAGGGGAAAAACTGTTTTTT	CASSRTGEKLFF	few	TRBJ1-4	TRBD1	TRBV5-8
TGTGCCAGCAGTTACTCGGGAGCCTTGAACACTGAAGCTTTCTTT	CASSYSGALNTEAFF	NA	TRBJ1-1	NA	TRBV6-5
TGCGCCAGCAGCTTACAGGGGGGGCAAGAGACCCAGTACTTC	CASSLQGGQETQYF	NA	TRBJ2-5	NA	TRBV5-1
TGTGCCAGCACCCTCACCGGGGTGAGAAATGAAAAACTGTTTTTT	CASTLTGVRNEKLFF	NA	TRBJ1-4	NA	TRBV27
TGTGCCAGCAGCCCCACCCATGACCCCCAGGGAAGGCAGTACTTC	CASSPTHDPQGRQYF	once	TRBJ2-7	NA	TRBV5-6
TGTGCCAGCAGTTCTGGAGAGGATTACTATGGCTACACCTTC	CASSSGEDYYGYTF	NA	TRBJ1-2	NA	TRBV6-6
TGTGCCAGCAGCCCGCGGTGGGGGGGACAGGGGTTGGAAGAGACCCAGTACTTC	CASSPRWGGQGLEETQYF	NA	TRBJ2-5	TRBD1	TRBV7-9
TGTGCCAGCAGTCCTAGCACAGATACGCAGTATTTT	CASSPSTDTQYF	once	TRBJ2-3	NA	TRBV6-5
TGTGCCAGCAGCGGCACCGGAGGGACAGGGTACAATGAGCAGTTCTTC	CASSGTGGTGYNEQFF	NA	TRBJ2-1	TRBD1	TRBV9
TGTGCCAGCAGCCCCGGGACTAGGGAGACCCAGTACTTC	CASSPGTRETQYF	NA	TRBJ2-5	TRBD2	TRBV9
TGTGCCAGCATCCGGGTAAGGCGATCACCCCTCCACTTT	CASIRVRRSPLHF	NA	TRBJ1-6	NA	TRBV2
TGTGCCAGCAATTATCTAAACGAAAAACTGTTTTTT	CASNYLNEKLFF	NA	TRBJ1-4	NA	TRBV27
TGTGCCAGCAGCGCGGTAGAGGGAATCGGGGAGCTGTTTTTT	CASSAVEGIGELFF	NA	TRBJ2-2	NA	TRBV2
TGTGCCCAAATTAGTAGACTCACTGAAGCTTTCTTT	CAQISRLTEAFF	NA	TRBJ1-1	NA	TRBV7-6
TGCAGCGTGCCAAGGGGAACTGAAGCTTTCTTT	CSVPRGTEAFF	NA	TRBJ1-1	NA	TRBV29-1
TGTGCCAGCAGCTTGGACAGCCTGAACACTGAAGCTTTCTTT	CASSLDSLNTEAFF	NA	TRBJ1-1	NA	TRBV6-4
TGTGCCAGCAGCCAAGGTGAGGGCCCGACAGATACGCAGTATTTT	CASSQGEGPTDTQYF	NA	TRBJ2-3	NA	TRBV4-2
TGTGCCAGCACTAAACAGCGGGTTTCCCCGGATACGCAGTATTTT	CASTKQRVSPDTQYF	NA	TRBJ2-3	NA	TRBV6-6
TGTGCCACTCGACAGATTAATGAAAAACCGTTTTTT	CATRQINEKPFF	NA	TRBJ1-4	NA	TRBV15
TGCGCCAGCAGCCAACCGGGACAGGGTGAGGGCCAAGAGACCCAGTACTTC	CASSQPGQGEGQETQYF	NA	TRBJ2-5	TRBD1	TRBV4-1